The 10 T cell receptor beta chains listed next were all sequenced from one sample in a study of blood T cell repertoires in COVID-19. Measured with immunoSEQ multiplex PCR; TCRdb has only the in-frame clones, and not every one. This table has more than 200,000 clones, roughly 80% appearing once. The material sequenced was peripheral blood. The receptors were gathered from a middle-aged woman with active or convalescent COVID-19.

The chain employs TRBV9 and TRBJ2-3; 7 bases agree with TRBD1. Germline trimming cut 4 bases from V and 6 bases from J; bases unmatched to any gene: 11. The V gene's germline CDR1 is SGDLS and CDR2 YYNGEE. This CDR3 is 15 amino acids long. The CDR3: CASSPRGQRRDTQYF. CDR3 in DNA: TGTGCCAGCAGCCCGAGGGGGCAACGTCGCGATACGCAGTATTTT.

The V gene is TRBV11-2, the J gene TRBJ1-2; D is uncertain. The CDR3 contains 14 residues. Trimming cost V 2 bases and J 4 bases, with 11 bases left between them. In germline, CDR1 is SGHAT, CDR2 FQNNGV. DNA of the CDR3: TGTGCCAGCAGCTTAAATGGCGGACTCTATGGCTACACCTTC. Its protein product is CASSLNGGLYGYTF.

The sample holds a few counts of this clone. The rearrangement joins TRBV6-1 to TRBJ1-3, with TRBD1 identical over 8 bases. The V gene's germline CDR1 is MNHNS and CDR2 SASEGT. The CDR3 runs 15 residues. The junction had 2 bases not matched to a gene; V was cut back by 3 bases and J by 1 base. The CDR3 DNA sequence: TGTGCCAGCAGTGAGGACAGGGCATCTGGAAACACCATATATTTT. Protein product: CASSEDRASGNTIYF.

The gene calls are TRBV11-2 and TRBJ1-1; the D gene is possibly TRBD1 (5 bases). CDR1 and CDR2 from the germline V gene are SGHAT and FQNNGV. V dropped 5 bases and J dropped 1 base, with 11 bases sitting between them. This CDR3 spans 14 amino acids. The CDR3 region has the DNA TGTGCCAGCAGCCGTGGGACTTCGAACACTGAAGCTTTCTTT. This translates into CASSRGTSNTEAFF.

The CDR3 DNA sequence: TGTGCCAGCAGTTACCGACACGTGAACACTGAAGCTTTCTTT. This codes for CASSYRHVNTEAFF. The V call is TRBV6-5, the J call TRBJ1-1; no reliable D call. The CDR3 sequence is 14 residues long. The V and J ends lost 2 bases and 0 bases respectively, with 7 bases between them. Germline V CDR1 and CDR2: MNHEY, SVGAGI.

The chain carries TRBV25-1 and TRBJ1-1; the match to TRBD1 covers 9 bases. In germline, CDR1 is MGHDK, CDR2 SYGVNS. The CDR3 spans 15 residues. The V gene end was trimmed by 4 bases and the J gene end by 3 bases; junction bases not matched to a gene: 6. The CDR3 protein is CASSGGQGGYTEAFF. In DNA form, the CDR3 reads TGTGCCAGCAGTGGGGGACAGGGAGGGTACACTGAAGCTTTCTTT.

This clone was found a few times. In DNA form, the CDR3 reads TGTGCCAGCAGCCCACATGTCTTTACTGAAGCTTTCTTT. Translation: CASSPHVFTEAFF. The chain links TRBV2 to TRBJ1-1; D is unclear. Deletions cut 6 bases from V and 5 bases from J, with 13 bases between. Looked up from germline, CDR1 is SNHLY and CDR2 is FYNNEI. The CDR3 is made up of 13 amino acids.

V gene TRBV9 combines with J gene TRBJ1-5; 7 bases match TRBD1. Germline values: CDR1 SGDLS, CDR2 YYNGEE. This CDR3 comprises 16 residues. V dropped 0 bases and J dropped 3; count of bases not matched to a gene: 6. The CDR3 loop reads CASSVGWDSSNQPQHF. The DNA for the CDR3 is TGTGCCAGCAGCGTAGGTTGGGACAGCTCCAATCAGCCCCAGCATTTT.

The chain couples TRBV13 to TRBJ2-1, with TRBD2 identical over 8 bases. The CDR3 has 16 amino acids. The junction had 6 bases not matched to a gene; V was cut back by 1 base and J by 4 bases. Germline CDR1 PRHDT, CDR2 FYEKMQ (reference sequence). The CDR3 DNA reads TGTGCCAGCAGCTTAGCGCGCGGGGGGCCTTACAATGAGCAGTTCTTC. This translates into CASSLARGGPYNEQFF. Variable domain in full (rest from reference TRBV13 and TRBJ2-1): AAGVIQSPRHLIKEKRETATLKCYPIPRHDTVYWYQQGPGQDPQFLISFYEKMQSDKGSIPDRFSAQQFSDYHSELNMSSLELGDSALYFCASSLARGGPYNEQFFGPGTRLTVL.

This clone appeared a single time. The J gene is TRBJ2-5, the V gene TRBV6-1; 11 bases are shared with TRBD2. J lost 5 bases, V lost 2 bases, and 13 bases had no gene match. Germline V gives CDR1 MNHNS, CDR2 SASEGT. The CDR3 consists of 18 residues. The CDR3 nucleotides are TGTGCCAGCAGTGAAAGGGGGCTTTCTAGCGGGGGGCAGGAGACCCAGTACTTC. Residues: CASSERGLSSGGQETQYF.